These 8 T cell receptor beta chains were sequenced from one sample in a study of Graves' ophthalmopathy and Graves' hyperthyroidism. Scientists amplified the TCR beta CDR3 regions from RNA transcripts. HTBI primers primed a first-round RT-PCR, and a second-round multiplex PCR followed. TCRdb re-analysed the multiplex PCR reads in MiXCR, keeping a single row per CDR3 protein. The sample records hundreds of thousands of distinct CDR3 sequences, 35% to 45% being singletons. The specimen sequenced was peripheral blood. These receptors came from an adult man with Graves' ophthalmopathy.

In this sample, this clonotype turned up many times. This chain uses TRBV20-1 with TRBJ1-2; D is ambiguous. Germline V gene lookup returns CDR1 DFQATT and CDR2 SNEGSKA (reference sequence). Trimming removed 2 bases from V and 4 bases from J, with 8 bases in between. The CDR3 is 12 amino acids. The DNA of the CDR3 is TGCAGTGCTAGATTTCGGGTCTATGGCTACACCTTC. Translation gives CSARFRVYGYTF.

This chain links TRBV27 with TRBJ1-2, with D perhaps matching TRBD1 (6 bases). V lost 6 bases to trimming and J lost 6 bases, with 29 bases between them. Germline CDR1 and CDR2: MNHEY and SMNVEV (reference sequence). This CDR3 comprises 18 residues. The DNA for the CDR3 is TGTGCCAGCAGCCTCCACCCCATCGACAGGCCCACACTCAATGGCTACACCTTC. Protein product: CASSLHPIDRPTLNGYTF.

This clonotype was counted many times. The chain uses TRBV19 and TRBJ1-1; maybe TRBD1 (5 bases). Germline V lookup: CDR1 LNHDA, CDR2 SQIVND (reference sequence). The CDR3 runs 14 residues. Trimming took 3 bases from V and 0 from J, leaving 8 bases between them. The CDR3 protein is CASSIRQMNTEAFF. The DNA for the CDR3 is TGTGCCAGTAGTATCAGACAGATGAACACTGAAGCTTTCTTT.

The table lists this clonotype with many counts. The CDR3 is CASTNPGAQETQYF. CDR3 DNA: TGTGCCAGCACAAACCCAGGGGCACAAGAGACCCAGTACTTC. V is TRBV6-1 and J is TRBJ2-5, with a weak D call TRBD1 (6 bases). Trimming pared 7 bases from V and 2 bases from J, leaving 14 bases between. Germline lookup yields CDR1 MNHNS and CDR2 SASEGT. The CDR3 has 14 amino acids.

The chain combines TRBV12-1 with TRBJ2-1; the tabulated D call, TRBD2, remains unverified against the DNA. TRBV12-1 is assigned pseudogene status. CDR3 length equals 16 residues. In nucleotides, the CDR3 is TGTGCCAGCAGTTTAATGGTCGGGACTAGGTACAATGAGCAGTTCTTC. Protein sequence: CASSLMVGTRYNEQFF.

V usage is TRBV2 and J usage is TRBJ2-7; 14 bases match TRBD2. Germline V gives CDR1 SNHLY, CDR2 FYNNEI. Trimming took 7 bases from V and 5 from J; bases not matched to a gene: 7. The CDR3 loop spans 15 amino acids. The CDR3 sequence: CASMGTSGSLNEQYF. Here the CDR3 DNA reads TGTGCCAGCATGGGGACTAGCGGGAGTCTTAACGAGCAGTACTTC.

This clonotype appeared a few times. The chain combines TRBV20-1 with TRBJ1-5; D gene uncertain. The V gene's germline CDR1 is DFQATT and CDR2 SNEGSKA (reference sequence). The CDR3 loop spans 16 amino acids. Between the trimmed V and J ends, which lost 3 bases and 1 base, there was a span of 16 bases. The CDR3 DNA follows: TGCAGTGCTAGTTATCACGTCGACCAGAGCAATCAGCCCCAGCATTTT. Its protein is CSASYHVDQSNQPQHF.

The gene calls are TRBV12-3 or TRBV12-4 and TRBJ2-5, with 14 bases fitting TRBD2. The CDR3 loop spans 17 amino acids. Trimming removed 4 bases from V and 1 base from J; junction bases left unmatched: 5. CDR3 amino acids: CASSYGTSGSGQETQYF. The CDR3 bases are TGTGCCAGCAGTTACGGGACTAGCGGGAGCGGCCAAGAGACCCAGTACTTC.